This T cell receptor (beta chain) was recovered during a study of OX40 agonist ivuxolimab in advanced cancers. Whole-study findings and limits: By week 6 at 0.1 to 3.0 mg/kg, blood CD4+ and CD8+ T cells had expanded clonally.

CDR1 is MDHEN, CDR2 SYDVKM, per germline. The CDR3 totals 14 residues. V lost 6 bases, J lost 3 bases, and 8 bases stayed unmatched. Data came from immunoSEQ multiplex PCR; TCRdb stores just in-frame clones and leaves some out. Here the sample spans some 100,000 clones, less than 90% being singletons. Turning to this clone: Its antigen is undetermined.

The clonotype comes from an adult with an advanced solid tumor such as melanoma, head and neck, liver or kidney cancer. The chain recombines TRBV28 with TRBJ2-7; 7 nucleotides match TRBD1. The input for sequencing was CD4+ or CD8+ T cells sorted from blood, taken in a trial of the OX40 agonist ivuxolimab. CDR3 nucleotides: TGTGCCAGCAGAGCGGCCGGGACAGTCTACGAGCAGTACTTC. This translates into CASRAAGTVYEQYF. Looking up the rest from reference TRBV28 and TRBJ2-7 gives the full variable domain: DVKVTQSSRYLVKRTGEKVFLECVQDMDHENMFWYRQDPGLGLRLIYFSYDVKMKEKGDIPEGYSVSREKKERFSLILESASTNQTSMYLCASRAAGTVYEQYFGPGTRLTVT.